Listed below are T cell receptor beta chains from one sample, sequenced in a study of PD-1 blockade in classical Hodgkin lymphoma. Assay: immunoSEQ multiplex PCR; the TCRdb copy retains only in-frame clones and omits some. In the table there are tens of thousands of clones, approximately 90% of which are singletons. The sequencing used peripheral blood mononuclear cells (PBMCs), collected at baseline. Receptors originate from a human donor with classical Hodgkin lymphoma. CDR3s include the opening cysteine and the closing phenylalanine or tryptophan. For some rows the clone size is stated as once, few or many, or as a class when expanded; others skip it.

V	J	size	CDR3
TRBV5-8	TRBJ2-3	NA	CASSLGLTTIVVDTQYF
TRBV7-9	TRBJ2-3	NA	CASSLGSPPSEYF
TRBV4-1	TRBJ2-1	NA	CASSQGGPEQFF
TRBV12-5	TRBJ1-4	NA	CASGPPATNEKLFF
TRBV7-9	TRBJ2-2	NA	CASSGSGGPPNTGELFF
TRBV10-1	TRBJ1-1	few	CASSEGGYTEAFF
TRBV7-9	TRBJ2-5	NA	CASNYVLTGVKRETQYF
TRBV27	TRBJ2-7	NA	CASKTGVGGIYEQYF
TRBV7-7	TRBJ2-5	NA	CASSQGSGGDRQTQYF
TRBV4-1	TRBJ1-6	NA	CASSHEGQALHF
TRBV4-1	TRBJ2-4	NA	CASSQGSTLAGDIQYF
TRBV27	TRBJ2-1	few	CASGIAANYEQFF
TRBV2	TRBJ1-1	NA	CASGRPEVNTEAFF
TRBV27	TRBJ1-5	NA	CASSPGQGQYSNQPQHF
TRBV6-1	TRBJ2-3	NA	CASSDLTGTDTQYF
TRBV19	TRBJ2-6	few	CASSYAGANVLTF
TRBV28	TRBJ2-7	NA	CASRVPGLEQYF
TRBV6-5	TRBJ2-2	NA	CASSLKRAGELFF
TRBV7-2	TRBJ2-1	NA	CASSLGTSNEQFF
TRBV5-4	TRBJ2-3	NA	CASSLSSGGRTDTQYF
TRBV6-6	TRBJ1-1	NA	CASSYLGTEAFF
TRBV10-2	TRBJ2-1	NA	CASIGGAGEQFF
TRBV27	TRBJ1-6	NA	CASSPEGSRSLAYNSPLHF
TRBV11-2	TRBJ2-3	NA	CASSLSSTDTQYF
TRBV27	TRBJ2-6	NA	CASSSTGANVLTF
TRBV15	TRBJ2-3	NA	CATSRDGQQEETQYF
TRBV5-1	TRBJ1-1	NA	CASSLGSVGVTEAFF
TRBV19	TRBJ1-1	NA	CASSIAAQGWGTEAFF
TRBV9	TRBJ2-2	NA	CASSVGGAGELFF
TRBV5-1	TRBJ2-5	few	CASSFGGEGSQETQYF
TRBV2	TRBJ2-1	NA	CASSYANEQFF
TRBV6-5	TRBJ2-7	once	CASRPGGARYEQYF
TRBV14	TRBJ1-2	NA	CAGSQARVHGYTF
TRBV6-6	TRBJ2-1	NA	CASSLNPGPGWEQFF
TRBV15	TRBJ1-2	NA	CATSLTGSYGYTF
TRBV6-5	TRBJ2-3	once	CASSYEGGFTDTQYF
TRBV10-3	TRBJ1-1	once	CAISGPANTEAFF
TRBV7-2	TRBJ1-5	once	CASSPPGVLLQHF
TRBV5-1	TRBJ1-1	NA	CASSQGNTEAFF
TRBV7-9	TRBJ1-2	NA	CASSLAPAGGYGYTF
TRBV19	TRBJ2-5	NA	CASSIVPSSGGETQYF
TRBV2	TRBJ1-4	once	CASSEAGNIEKLFF
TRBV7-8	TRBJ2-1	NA	CASSPHPGNEQFF
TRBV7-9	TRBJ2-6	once	CASSLEGLSSGANVLTF
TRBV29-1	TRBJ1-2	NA	CSVYRYGGATDYGYTF
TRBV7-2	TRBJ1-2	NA	CASSLKSARAYTF
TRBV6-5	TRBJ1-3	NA	CASGAGNTIYF
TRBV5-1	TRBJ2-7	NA	CASRRDGVTNEQYF
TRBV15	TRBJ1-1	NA	CATSRVGYVGAFF